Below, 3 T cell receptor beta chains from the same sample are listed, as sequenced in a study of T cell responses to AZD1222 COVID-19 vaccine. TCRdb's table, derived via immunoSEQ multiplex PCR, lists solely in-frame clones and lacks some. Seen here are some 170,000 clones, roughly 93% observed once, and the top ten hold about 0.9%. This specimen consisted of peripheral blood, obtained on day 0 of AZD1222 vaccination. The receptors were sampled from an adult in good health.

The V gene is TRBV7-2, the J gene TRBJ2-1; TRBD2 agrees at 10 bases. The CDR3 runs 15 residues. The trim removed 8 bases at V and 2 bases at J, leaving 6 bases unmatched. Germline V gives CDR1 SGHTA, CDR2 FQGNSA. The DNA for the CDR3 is TGTGCCAGCGGTCATAGCGGGGGGACCTACAATGAGCAGTTCTTC. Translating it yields CASGHSGGTYNEQFF.

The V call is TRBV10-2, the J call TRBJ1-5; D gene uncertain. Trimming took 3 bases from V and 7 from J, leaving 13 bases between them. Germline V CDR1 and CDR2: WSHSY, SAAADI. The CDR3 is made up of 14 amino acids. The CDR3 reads CASSDRTGWQPQHF. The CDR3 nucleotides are TGCGCCAGCAGTGACCGGACTGGATGGCAGCCCCAGCATTTT.

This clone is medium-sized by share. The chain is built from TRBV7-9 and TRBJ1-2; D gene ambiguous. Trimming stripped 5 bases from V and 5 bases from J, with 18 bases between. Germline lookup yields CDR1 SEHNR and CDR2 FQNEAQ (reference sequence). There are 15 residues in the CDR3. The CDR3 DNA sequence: TGTGCCAGCAGCCGCTCCTGGGAATCCGGTTATGGCTACACCTTC. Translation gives CASSRSWESGYGYTF.